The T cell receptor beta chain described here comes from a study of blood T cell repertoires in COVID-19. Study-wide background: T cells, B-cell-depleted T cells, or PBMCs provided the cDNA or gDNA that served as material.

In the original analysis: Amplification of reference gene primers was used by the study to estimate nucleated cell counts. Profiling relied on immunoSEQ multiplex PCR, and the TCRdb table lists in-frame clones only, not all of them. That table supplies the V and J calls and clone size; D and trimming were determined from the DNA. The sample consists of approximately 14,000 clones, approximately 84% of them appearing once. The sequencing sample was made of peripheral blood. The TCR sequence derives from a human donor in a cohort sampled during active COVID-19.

This CDR3 reads CATSDGQGGTGELFF. The CDR3 nucleotides are TGTGCCACCAGCGACGGACAGGGAGGCACCGGGGAGCTGTTTTTT. The rearrangement links TRBV24-1 to TRBJ2-2, with 8 bases identical to TRBD1. Germline V lookup: CDR1 KGHDR, CDR2 SFDVKD. V was clipped by 7 bases and J by 4 bases; unmatched bases: 7. This CDR3 has 15 residues.